This paragraph reports one T cell receptor (beta chain). What it binds is not known. These data are taken from a study of beta chain features in type 1 diabetes. V dropped 4 bases and J dropped 1; count of bases not matched to a gene: 9. The CDR3 covers 18 residues. Germline-derived CDR1 and CDR2 are LGHNT and FRNRAP. What was sequenced were expressed TCRB transcripts, since all of the isolated RNA had been reverse transcribed. Read counts averaged around 4 million for samples of naive, central memory and regulatory T cells. Sequencing used immunoSEQ multiplex PCR; TCRdb keeps in-frame clones, though not all of them. Of over 650,000 clones listed, about an eighth are singletons. General study results and limits: Moderate yet significant TCRB CDR3 shortening was seen in Type 1 diabetes patients in all four CD4+ subsets.

This chain links TRBV12-5 with TRBJ1-4; 10 positions match TRBD1. Sequencing was performed on naive CD4+ T cells from blood. The source is a man between 18 and 29 years old with type 1 diabetes. CDR3 nucleotides: TGTGCTAGTGGTTCCCCCCGGGGACAGGGGAGAACTAATGAAAAACTGTTTTTT. Translation gives CASGSPRGQGRTNEKLFF. The full variable domain, completed using reference TRBV12-5 and TRBJ1-4, is DARVTQTPRHKVTEMGQEVTMRCQPILGHNTVFWYRQTMMQGLELLAYFRNRAPLDDSGMPKDRFSAEMPDATLATLKIQPSEPRDSAVYFCASGSPRGQGRTNEKLFFGSGTQLSVL.